Listed below are T cell receptor beta chains from one sample, sequenced in a study of blood T cell repertoires in COVID-19. Sequencing used immunoSEQ multiplex PCR; TCRdb keeps in-frame clones, though not all of them. The table includes nearly 70,000 clones, around 89% detected once. Specimen: peripheral blood. These receptors all stem from a woman aged 70 to 79 with acute or convalescent COVID-19. CDR3s include the opening cysteine and the closing phenylalanine or tryptophan. D genes are given only for firm matches.

CDR3 length	V gene	D gene	J gene	CDR3 protein
15	TRBV7-2	TRBD1	TRBJ1-5	CASSWDRGREQPQHF
13	TRBV5-1	TRBD1	TRBJ2-7	CASGAGGGYEQYF
12	TRBV6-6	-	TRBJ1-2	CACKRGGFGYTF
17	TRBV5-8	TRBD2	TRBJ2-4	CASSPLGGIMSKNIQYF
14	TRBV7-3	-	TRBJ2-2	CASSAGSYTGELFF
15	TRBV7-2	-	TRBJ1-1	CASNLALGGGREAFF
15	TRBV10-3	-	TRBJ1-2	CAIREPGQTNYGYTF
15	TRBV27	-	TRBJ2-7	CASSFSSHPSYEQYF
13	TRBV16	-	TRBJ1-5	CASSPNRNQPQHF
15	TRBV7-2	-	TRBJ1-1	CASSLAGHSNTEAFF
12	TRBV28	-	TRBJ1-5	CASGSLNQPQHF
14	TRBV3-1/TRBV3-2	-	TRBJ2-1	CASSQTLGSGEQFF
15	TRBV30	TRBD1	TRBJ2-2	CAWSVQGDGTGELFF
15	TRBV6-5	TRBD1	TRBJ1-1	CASSNLRTGGTEAFF
14	TRBV10-3	-	TRBJ2-7	CAISESGGPYEQYF
14	TRBV6-5	TRBD2	TRBJ2-3	CASSTSGGADTQYF
15	TRBV7-3	TRBD1	TRBJ2-2	CASSLDREHTGELFF
15	TRBV18	-	TRBJ1-3	CASSPSQGSGNTIYF
15	TRBV11-2	-	TRBJ1-1	CASSFSPGGRTEAFF
17	TRBV5-4	TRBD2	TRBJ2-5	CASSFGGVRGPQETQYF
14	TRBV5-5	TRBD1	TRBJ1-1	CASSAGQTNTEAFF
14	TRBV9	-	TRBJ2-3	CASSVGRGSDTQYF
14	TRBV28	-	TRBJ1-1	CAITRGAMNTEAFF
13	TRBV6-5	-	TRBJ1-2	CASNLDGEGGYTF
12	TRBV28	TRBD1	TRBJ1-5	CASSLRKGAKHF
15	TRBV2	TRBD1	TRBJ1-6	CASSGEGGGNSPLHF
18	TRBV7-2	-	TRBJ1-6	CASSLAHRSSSYNSPLHF
15	TRBV5-1	-	TRBJ1-4	CASSLAGSANEKLFF
15	TRBV28	TRBD1	TRBJ1-2	CASSPRDRGAYGYTF
18	TRBV7-2	-	TRBJ1-2	CASSLRSVADLPRDGYTF
13	TRBV30	-	TRBJ1-1	CAWSTDLSGKAFF
15	TRBV2	-	TRBJ2-3	CASSEGGSSPDTQYF
13	TRBV4-3	-	TRBJ2-2	CASSQDPFGELFF
14	TRBV19	-	TRBJ2-2	CASSIDRAAGELFF
16	TRBV30	-	TRBJ1-1	CAYRRTGQRLYSEAFF
16	TRBV30	TRBD2	TRBJ2-3	CAWSTGTSGATDTQYF
14	TRBV7-9	-	TRBJ1-4	CASSYRQDAEKLFF
14	TRBV7-9	TRBD1	TRBJ1-2	CASSADRGLDGYTF
16	TRBV6-5	-	TRBJ1-1	CASSYSFTGRNTEAFF
14	TRBV7-3	TRBD1	TRBJ1-2	CASSLTGVGYGYTF
13	TRBV10-3	-	TRBJ1-5	CAIRADSNQPQHF
14	TRBV28	TRBD1	TRBJ1-2	CASTGTGPDYGYTF
15	TRBV2	TRBD2	TRBJ2-3	CASSVAGVHTDTQYF
11	TRBV30	-	TRBJ2-1	CAWSLGYEQFF
14	TRBV5-8	TRBD1	TRBJ1-1	CASSPRTGATEAFF
15	TRBV10-3	TRBD1	TRBJ1-3	CAISGPGTGGNTIYF
14	TRBV27	-	TRBJ2-1	CASSKAGAYNEQFF